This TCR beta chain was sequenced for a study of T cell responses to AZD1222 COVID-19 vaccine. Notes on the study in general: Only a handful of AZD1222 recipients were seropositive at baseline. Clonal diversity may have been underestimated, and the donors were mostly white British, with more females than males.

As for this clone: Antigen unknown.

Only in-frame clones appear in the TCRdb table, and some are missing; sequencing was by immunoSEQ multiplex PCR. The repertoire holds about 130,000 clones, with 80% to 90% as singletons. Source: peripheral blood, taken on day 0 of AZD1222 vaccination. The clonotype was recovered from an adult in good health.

The DNA for the CDR3 is TGTGCCAGTAGTGCCGCTGCCGGGGGGCACGCTGAAGCTTTCTTT. It yields the protein CASSAAAGGHAEAFF. The chain employs TRBV19 and TRBJ1-1, with D tentatively TRBD1 (6 bases). V was pared by 5 bases and J by 6 bases, with 19 bases between. The CDR3 has 15 residues. Germline V gives CDR1 LNHDA, CDR2 SQIVND (reference sequence).